A single sample gave rise to the 3 T cell receptor beta chains below, sequenced in a study of OX40 agonist ivuxolimab in advanced cancers. Some clones are missing from TCRdb's copy, which holds only in-frame ones; the method was immunoSEQ multiplex PCR. The table has roughly 70,000 clones, about 90% seen once. The sample in question was CD4+ or CD8+ T cells sorted from blood, obtained in a trial of the OX40 agonist ivuxolimab. All receptors come from an adult with an advanced solid tumor such as melanoma, head and neck, liver or kidney cancer.

This clone is a singleton in its sample. The rearrangement uses TRBV5-4 and TRBJ2-4; 12 nucleotides line up with TRBD2. The trim removed 2 bases at V and 3 bases at J, leaving 9 bases unmatched. From germline, CDR1 is SGHNT and CDR2 YYREEE (reference sequence). This CDR3 region has 18 residues. The CDR3 region is CASSLGLAGGPGKNIQYF. The CDR3, as DNA: TGTGCCAGCAGCTTAGGTCTAGCGGGAGGGCCGGGCAAAAACATTCAGTACTTC. The entire variable domain, with the rest obtained from reference TRBV5-4 and TRBJ2-4, is as follows: ETGVTQSPTHLIKTRGQQVTLRCSSQSGHNTVSWYQQALGQGPQFIFQYYREEENGRGNFPPRFSGLQFPNYSSELNVNALELDDSALYLCASSLGLAGGPGKNIQYFGAGTRLSVL.

The chain combines TRBV30 with TRBJ2-2; D not resolved. Germline CDR1 is GTSNPN and CDR2 is SVGIG (reference sequence). V was pared by 3 bases and J by 0 bases, with 5 bases between. The CDR3 consists of 13 residues. For the CDR3, the DNA is TGTGCCTGGAGACCACCGAACACCGGGGAGCTGTTTTTT. Protein: CAWRPPNTGELFF.

V and J are TRBV25-1 and TRBJ1-5; TRBD1 agrees at 10 bases. J was trimmed by 3 bases and V by 5 bases; bases with no gene match: 4. Germline CDR1 and CDR2: MGHDK and SYGVNS. The CDR3 spans 15 residues. The CDR3 loop is CASSSGQGVNQPQHF. CDR3 in DNA: TGTGCCAGCAGTAGTGGACAGGGGGTCAATCAGCCCCAGCATTTT.